The 26 T cell receptor beta chains given below trace back to one sample, sequenced in a study of T cell clusters in autoimmune cytopenias. TRB was amplified from approximately 230 ng of peripheral blood genomic DNA per sample. TRB was amplified by touch-down multiplex PCR, primer pools A and B combined. TCRdb reprocessed the multiplex PCR reads, with one entry per CDR3 protein and no DNA. Its clone listing holds fewer than 2,000 distinct CDR3 sequences. Material for sequencing was peripheral blood. All receptors derive from a human donor with an autoimmune cytopenia or autoimmune hepatitis (not recorded which).

This clonotype is large by frequency. The CDR3 reads CAWSVHLDNEQFF. The chain joins TRBV30 to TRBJ2-1. The CDR3 length is 13 residues. Germline lookup yields CDR1 GTSNPN and CDR2 SVGIG (reference sequence).

V is TRBV14 and J is TRBJ2-3; absent DNA, TCRdb's TRBD1 call cannot be checked. CDR3 length: 16 amino acids. CDR1 is SGHDN and CDR2 is FVKESK in the germline V gene. CDR3 region: CASSRTGQMLTDTQYF.

This clonotype is deemed medium-sized (0.01 to 0.1%) by its frequency. The J gene is TRBJ1-6, the V gene TRBV7-2; TCRdb calls TRBD1, which cannot be checked without DNA. The germline V gene encodes CDR1 SGHTA and CDR2 FQGNSA. The CDR3 runs to 15 residues. The CDR3 region is CASSLGGDMYSPLHF.

Its frequency marks this clonotype as medium-sized. This chain uses TRBV20-1 with TRBJ1-1; TCRdb proposes TRBD1, but this gene call is untestable without DNA. The CDR3 is made up of 14 amino acids. From germline, CDR1 is DFQATT and CDR2 SNEGSKA (reference sequence). The CDR3 sequence is CSARQKGRGTEAFF.

This clonotype is deemed medium-sized (0.01 to 0.1%) by its frequency. The V and J genes are TRBV30 and TRBJ2-1; the TCRdb D gene call, TRBD1, has no DNA to confirm it. This CDR3 is built from 13 residues. Per germline, CDR1 GTSNPN and CDR2 SVGIG (reference sequence). The CDR3 sequence: CAWDHAGADEQFF.

The gene calls are TRBV28 and TRBJ1-1. There are 12 residues in the CDR3. From germline, CDR1 is MDHEN and CDR2 SYDVKM. The CDR3 loop is CAARTVNTEAFF.

Its frequency marks this clonotype as large. The chain joins TRBV6-1 to TRBJ2-1; the D gene TCRdb calls, TRBD2, cannot be checked with no DNA. The germline V gene encodes CDR1 MNHNS and CDR2 SASEGT. The CDR3 consists of 15 residues. CDR3 region: CASSEGSSGSNEQFF.

This clonotype registers medium-sized by frequency. The rearrangement uses TRBV19 and TRBJ1-1; without DNA, the TCRdb call of TRBD1 cannot be checked. In germline, CDR1 is LNHDA, CDR2 SQIVND (reference sequence). The CDR3 sequence is 16 residues long. The chain's CDR3 is CASSTPPDRLNTEAFF.

The rearrangement joins TRBV28 to TRBJ2-1; absent DNA, TCRdb's TRBD1 call cannot be checked. Per the germline V gene, CDR1 is MDHEN and CDR2 is SYDVKM. The CDR3 consists of 14 residues. CDR3 sequence reads: CASSPWTGGEEQFF. The entire variable domain, with the rest obtained from reference TRBV28 and TRBJ2-1, is as follows: DVKVTQSSRYLVKRTGEKVFLECVQDMDHENMFWYRQDPGLGLRLIYFSYDVKMKEKGDIPEGYSVSREKKERFSLILESASTNQTSMYLCASSPWTGGEEQFFGPGTRLTVL.

This clonotype is called medium-sized based on its frequency. The chain couples TRBV30 to TRBJ1-1; the TCRdb call, TRBD1, lacks DNA for checking. The CDR3 sequence is 14 residues long. The V gene's germline CDR1 is GTSNPN and CDR2 SVGIG (reference sequence). CDR3 protein: CAWSAHRGTVVAFF.

The chain combines TRBV2 with TRBJ1-2; TCRdb picks TRBD1, but there is no DNA to check that call. Germline CDR1 SNHLY, CDR2 FYNNEI. CDR3 length: 13 amino acids. CDR3 sequence reads: CASSGQGSYGYTF. Drawing the rest from reference TRBV2 and TRBJ1-2, the complete variable domain is EPEVTQTPSHQVTQMGQEVILRCVPISNHLYFYWYRQILGQKVEFLVSFYNNEISEKSEIFDDQFSVERPDGSNFTLKIRSTKLEDSAMYFCASSGQGSYGYTFGSGTRLTVV.

The J gene is TRBJ1-1, the V gene TRBV20-1. The CDR3 runs 11 residues. The germline V gene has CDR1 DFQATT and CDR2 SNEGSKA (reference sequence). The CDR3 loop reads CSASKEGEAFF.

This CDR3 reads CASRIARGGRVYNEQFF. The chain has TRBV28 and TRBJ2-1; with no DNA, the TCRdb D assignment of TRBD2 cannot be verified. From germline, CDR1 is MDHEN and CDR2 SYDVKM. The CDR3 is 17 amino acids.

This clonotype is labeled medium-sized (0.01 to 0.1%) based on frequency. The rearrangement uses TRBV5-1 and TRBJ2-1; TCRdb's D gene call, TRBD2, goes unchecked for lack of DNA. Germline CDR1 and CDR2: SGHRS and YFSETQ. CDR3 size: 16 residues. The CDR3 protein is CASSLEPSGTYNEQFF.

The gene calls are TRBV12-5 and TRBJ1-4; the TCRdb call, TRBD1, lacks DNA for checking. The CDR3 extends over 15 amino acids. Germline V gene lookup returns CDR1 LGHNT and CDR2 FRNRAP. This CDR3 is CASGLWDTHNEKLFF.

This clonotype is called medium-sized (0.01 to 0.1%) based on its frequency. The chain couples TRBV4-3 to TRBJ1-1; the TCRdb D gene call, TRBD1, has no DNA to confirm it. The length of the CDR3 is 15 residues. CDR1 is LGHNA and CDR2 is YSLEER in the germline V gene. The CDR3 loop reads CASSQDPGAHTEAFF.

The rearrangement links TRBV5-1 to TRBJ2-7; TCRdb indicates TRBD1, and absent DNA this call remains unverified. Germline CDR1 SGHRS, CDR2 YFSETQ. The CDR3 runs 13 residues. The CDR3 sequence is CASSLQGGVEQYF.

This clonotype counts as medium-sized (0.01 to 0.1%) by frequency. The V gene is TRBV30, the J gene TRBJ1-3. Germline assignment: CDR1 GTSNPN and CDR2 SVGIG (reference sequence). The CDR3 length is 12 residues. CDR3 in amino acids: CAWGPSGNTIYF.

This clonotype is identified as medium-sized from frequency. This chain links TRBV5-4 with TRBJ1-2; TCRdb names TRBD1, which stays unverified in the absence of DNA. From germline, CDR1 is SGHNT and CDR2 YYREEE (reference sequence). The CDR3 sequence is 13 residues long. CDR3 sequence: CASSLQGGDGYTF.

This clonotype is called medium-sized based on its frequency. The chain couples TRBV27 to TRBJ1-2. There are 16 residues in the CDR3. Germline V gene lookup returns CDR1 MNHEY and CDR2 SMNVEV (reference sequence). This chain's CDR3 is CASKEAGQATGYGYTF.

This clonotype ranks as medium-sized in terms of frequency. The chain is built from TRBV6-5 and TRBJ1-5; TCRdb lists TRBD1, though no DNA is available to test this call. The CDR3 runs 16 residues. The germline V gene has CDR1 MNHEY and CDR2 SVGAGI. CDR3 protein: CASSFLGRGNNQPQHF.

This clonotype is labeled medium-sized based on frequency. The chain carries TRBV5-1 and TRBJ1-4; TCRdb calls TRBD1, which cannot be checked without DNA. This CDR3 is 16 amino acids long. Germline values: CDR1 SGHRS, CDR2 YFSETQ. CDR3 in amino acids: CASSLGTRGANEKLFF.

This clonotype is medium-sized by frequency. This sequence joins TRBV6-6 and TRBJ1-2; the TCRdb call, TRBD1, lacks DNA for checking. The germline V gene encodes CDR1 MNHNY and CDR2 SVGAGI (reference sequence). The CDR3 spans 17 residues. The chain's CDR3 is CASSYPGQGNYDYGYTF.

By frequency, this clonotype registers medium-sized (0.01 to 0.1%). Here the CDR3 reads CSVVGIEGNTIYF. The J gene is TRBJ1-3, the V gene TRBV29-1. This CDR3 has 13 residues. Germline CDR1 is SQVTM and CDR2 is ANQGSEA.

Its frequency marks this clonotype as medium-sized (0.01 to 0.1%). The V and J genes are TRBV27 and TRBJ2-5; TCRdb proposes TRBD1, but this gene call is untestable without DNA. The CDR3 extends over 13 amino acids. CDR1 is MNHEY, CDR2 SMNVEV, per germline (reference sequence). This CDR3 is CASSYSAGGTQYF.

This rearrangement joins TRBV18 to TRBJ2-1; TCRdb's D call of TRBD2 is untestable without DNA. From germline, CDR1 is KGHSH and CDR2 LQKENI. The CDR3 consists of 19 residues. The CDR3 region is CASSLDFPGLAGGLWEQFF.